The 5 T cell receptor beta chains in this list originate from one sample, sequenced in a study of blood T cell repertoires in COVID-19. Generated by immunoSEQ multiplex PCR, the TCRdb table keeps only in-frame clones and is missing some. The sample contains some 200,000 clones, around four fifths of which appear only once. Sequenced sample: peripheral blood. The receptors come from a man in his thirties or forties with active or convalescent COVID-19.

The J gene is TRBJ1-2, the V gene TRBV28, with D maybe TRBD1 (5 bases). This CDR3 has 15 amino acids. Germline V CDR1 and CDR2: MDHEN, SYDVKM. Deletions cut 5 bases from V and 8 bases from J, with 21 bases between. The CDR3 reads CASSIGSSPTGGYTF. The CDR3 DNA is TGTGCCAGCAGTATAGGGTCATCCCCTACAGGAGGCTACACCTTC.

The V call is TRBV30, the J call TRBJ1-3, with TRBD1 as a possible D gene (5 bases). CDR1 is GTSNPN, CDR2 SVGIG, per germline (reference sequence). Trimming shortened V by 0 bases and J by 4 bases, and 16 bases separated the two germline ends. The CDR3 runs to 16 residues. As DNA, the CDR3 is TGTGCCTGGAGTGTACTCGGGGGTTTGAGGGGAAACACCATATATTTT. Translated, it gives CAWSVLGGLRGNTIYF.

The chain combines TRBV2 with TRBJ1-5; the D is unclear. Germline-derived CDR1 and CDR2 are SNHLY and FYNNEI. The ends were cut back, 6 bases at V and 1 base at J, with 13 bases in the middle. CDR3 length equals 15 residues. This CDR3 reads CASSEGYLSNQPQHF. In DNA form, the CDR3 reads TGTGCCAGCAGCGAGGGCTATTTGAGCAATCAGCCCCAGCATTTT.

The rearrangement joins TRBV3-1 (or the pseudogene TRBV3-2) to TRBJ2-1; 9 positions agree with TRBD2. Germline V gives CDR1 LGHDT, CDR2 YNNKEL (reference sequence). The ends lost 4 bases at V and 4 bases at J; junction bases unmatched: 2. The length of the CDR3 is 14 residues. CDR3 amino acids: CASSLLAGYNEQFF. CDR3 DNA sequence: TGTGCCAGCAGCCTACTAGCGGGTTACAATGAGCAGTTCTTC.

This chain connects TRBV4-3 to TRBJ2-7, with D hard to call. V dropped 1 base and J dropped 0 bases, with 13 bases sitting between them. The CDR3 covers 16 residues. Germline V gene data show CDR1 as LGHNA and CDR2 as YSLEER. DNA of the CDR3: TGCGCCAGCAGCCAAGGTGGCCCCGGGTCCTCCTACGAGCAGTACTTC. Translating gives CASSQGGPGSSYEQYF.